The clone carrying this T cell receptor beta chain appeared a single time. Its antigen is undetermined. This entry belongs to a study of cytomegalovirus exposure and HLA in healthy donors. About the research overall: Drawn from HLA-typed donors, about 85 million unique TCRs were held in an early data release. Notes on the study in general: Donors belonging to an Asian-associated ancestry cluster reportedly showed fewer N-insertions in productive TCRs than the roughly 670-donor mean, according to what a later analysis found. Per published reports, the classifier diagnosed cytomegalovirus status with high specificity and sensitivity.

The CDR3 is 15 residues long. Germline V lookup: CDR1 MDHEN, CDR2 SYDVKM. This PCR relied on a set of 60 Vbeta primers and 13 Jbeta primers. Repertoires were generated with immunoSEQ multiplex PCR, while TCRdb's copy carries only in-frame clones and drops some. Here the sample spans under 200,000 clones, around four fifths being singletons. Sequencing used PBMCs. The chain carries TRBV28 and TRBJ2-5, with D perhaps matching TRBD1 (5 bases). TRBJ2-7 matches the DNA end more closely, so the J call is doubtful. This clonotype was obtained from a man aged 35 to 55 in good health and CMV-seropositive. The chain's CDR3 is CASSSSSAGNDEQYF. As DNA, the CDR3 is TGTGCCAGCTCAAGCTCCTCGGCAGGGAACGACGAGCAGTACTTC.